This T cell receptor beta chain originates from a study of cytomegalovirus exposure and HLA in healthy donors. Findings and limits, study-wide: Cytomegalovirus status was reportedly diagnosed by the classifier with high sensitivity and specificity.

Per germline, CDR1 MNHNY and CDR2 SVGAGI (reference sequence). This CDR3 comprises 11 residues. Trimming pared 4 bases from V and 8 bases from J, leaving 8 bases between. This clone was detected a few times. Antigen unknown. Amplification used 60 Vbeta primers and 13 Jbeta primers. Per the authors' pipeline: It was a later analysis that counted tens of millions of unique TCR beta chains, of which some 9.9 million were shared. The assay was immunoSEQ multiplex PCR, and TCRdb's table has in-frame clones only and misses some. That table supplies the V and J calls and clone size; D and trimming were determined from the DNA. The table has tens of thousands of clones, around 66% seen once.

This TCR was recovered from a man between 60 and 70 years old in good health and CMV-seropositive. The specimen was PBMCs. The genes are TRBV6-6 and TRBJ1-1; D not resolved. CDR3 nucleotide sequence: TGTGCCAGCAGTTTTGCTGGCGAAGCTTTCTTT. Translating gives CASSFAGEAFF.